This T cell receptor beta chain emerged from a study of shared clonotypes between healthy human individuals. The data were produced by immunoSEQ multiplex PCR, yet TCRdb's version contains in-frame clones alone and is incomplete. The table shows around 600,000 clones, with approximately 95% occurring only once. Naive CD8 cells lacked CD45RO, underwent positive selection for CCR7 and left out terminally differentiated effector memory CD45RA+ cells. The V and J ends lost 3 bases and 2 bases respectively, with 11 bases between them. The CDR3 runs 15 residues. The germline gives CDR1 LNHDA, CDR2 SQIVND (reference sequence).

Sequenced: naive CD8+ T cells sorted from blood. The chain has TRBV19 and TRBJ1-5, with TRBD1 as a possible D gene (5 bases). The receptor's source is a woman between 25 and 40 years old in good health. CDR3 protein: CASSIEGKGNQPQHF. The CDR3 DNA is TGTGCCAGTAGTATCGAGGGGAAAGGCAATCAGCCCCAGCATTTT.